This T cell receptor (beta chain) was observed in a study of T cell clonality in common variable immunodeficiency. The sample holds a few counts of this clone. Its antigen is still unknown. The sequence runs out 3 residues before the end of the CDR3; the remainder is reconstructed from the germline J gene. Findings of the study overall: CVID subjects shared fewer TCRbeta clones than healthy controls did. Common variable immunodeficiency TCR beta sequences reportedly had fewer deletions and N-nucleotide insertions.

CVID and control samples used equivalent genomic DNA input. Here immunoSEQ multiplex PCR was the method, and the copy in TCRdb shows in-frame clones only, minus some. This sample carries approximately 46,000 clones, none of them present only once. Germline CDR1 reads WSHSY; CDR2 reads SAAADI. The CDR3 is made up of 16 amino acids. V lost 3 bases, J lost 7 bases, and 9 bases stayed unmatched. Both groups were predominantly of Caucasian heritage. The TCR originated in a person aged 18 to 70 in good health. What was sequenced was peripheral blood mononuclear cells. The chain combines TRBV10-2 with TRBJ1-5, with TRBD1 identical over 10 bases. Partial CDR3 DNA: TGCGCCAGCAGTGACAAAGGGACAGGGGCAAGGCAGCCC. This codes for CASSDKGTGARQP. The whole CDR3 is CASSDKGTGARQPQHF.